A selection of T cell receptor beta chains follows, all from one sample in a study of T cells in Graves' hyperthyroidism and ophthalmopathy. From the multiplex PCR reads, TCRdb called clonotypes with MiXCR, one entry per CDR3 protein. This table has about 420,000 distinct CDR3 sequences, about 13% appearing once. The specimen was blood. Source of these receptors: a woman under 30 with Graves' hyperthyroidism. Each CDR3 is given with its conserved first and last residue. A D gene is named only where the DNA matches it firmly. Clone size is stated in some rows and not others, as once, few, many or a class when expanded.

J | V | D | size | DNA | CDR3
TRBJ2-3 | TRBV20-1 | TRBD1 | many | TGCAGTGCTAGAGATTTCGAACAGGGGGGTGACACAGATACGCAGTATTTT | CSARDFEQGGDTDTQYF
TRBJ2-1 | TRBV3-1 | . | . | TGTGCCAGCAGCCGACAGATGGCGGGTAATGAGCAGTTCTTC | CASSRQMAGNEQFF
TRBJ2-1 | TRBV30 | TRBD1 | many | TGTGCCTGGGACAGGGGGCAAGGAAATGAGCAGTTCTTC | CAWDRGQGNEQFF
TRBJ2-1 | TRBV19 | TRBD2 | . | TGTGCCAGTAGTTCACTAGCGGGAGAGGTATACAATGAGCAGTTCTTC | CASSSLAGEVYNEQFF
TRBJ2-3 | TRBV10-1 | . | many | TGCGCCAGCAGTGAGTTTTTAGCGGCTAGCACAGATACGCAGTATTTT | CASSEFLAASTDTQYF
TRBJ1-4 | TRBV12-3/TRBV12-4 | . | many | TGTGCCAGCAGTTTATGGTCGGGAGAACAGGAAAAACTGTTTTTT | CASSLWSGEQEKLFF
TRBJ2-5 | TRBV10-3 | TRBD1 | many | TGTGCCATCAGTGAGACTAGACGGGACAGCGAGACCCAGTACTTC | CAISETRRDSETQYF
TRBJ2-7 | TRBV13 | . | many | TGTGCCAGCAGTCGGAGGACCCCCTACGAGCAGTACTTC | CASSRRTPYEQYF
TRBJ2-1 | TRBV14 | TRBD2 | few | TGTGCCAGCAGCCCTGGACTAGCTAACTACAATGAGCAGTTCTTC | CASSPGLANYNEQFF
TRBJ2-7 | TRBV14 | . | few | TGTGCCAGCAGCCGGACCACAGGGCGCGAGCAGTACTTC | CASSRTTGREQYF
TRBJ2-7 | TRBV5-1 | . | . | TGCGCCAGCAGTCGGGGTCCCGAAGACTACGAGCAGTACTTC | CASSRGPEDYEQYF
TRBJ1-1 | TRBV2 | . | once | TGCGCCAGCAGCCAACCTGACAGGCCGAACACTGAAGCTTTCTTT | CASSQPDRPNTEAFF
TRBJ2-3 | TRBV13 | TRBD2 | few | TGTGCCAGCAGCTCCGGACTAGCGGGAGTAGTAAGTGGCACAGATACGCAGTATTTT | CASSSGLAGVVSGTDTQYF
TRBJ2-5 | TRBV29-1 | . | many | TGCAGCGTTCGGGCAGGGCGAGAGACCCAGTACTTC | CSVRAGRETQYF
TRBJ1-3 | TRBV6-1 | TRBD1 | few | TGTGCCAGCAGCAGAATGACAGGGTCTGGAAACACCATATATTTT | CASSRMTGSGNTIYF
TRBJ2-1 | TRBV6-5 | TRBD1 | many | TGTGCCAGCAGTTACTCCGGACAGGGGGCGAGTAATGAGCAGTTCTTC | CASSYSGQGASNEQFF
TRBJ2-1 | TRBV7-9 | . | . | TGTGCCAGCAACGTGGCCCCAAAGCCCTTCAATGAGCAGTTCTTC | CASNVAPKPFNEQFF
TRBJ1-6 | TRBV27 | . | few | TGTGCCAGCAGTTTAAAAGGTGGCTTAGGGAACCATGGCATTAATTCACCCCTCCACTTT | CASSLKGGLGNHGINSPLHF
TRBJ1-2 | TRBV18 | . | many | TGTGCCAGCTCATCCCCCACCTTCAGGGCGTCCTATGGCTACACCTTC | CASSSPTFRASYGYTF
TRBJ1-5 | TRBV6-1 | . | many | TGTGCCAGCAGCCACAATCAGCCCCAGCATTTT | CASSHNQPQHF
TRBJ1-2 | TRBV6-5 | TRBD1 | many | TGTGCCAGCAGTTACGGACAGGCGGCCAACTATGGCTACACCTTC | CASSYGQAANYGYTF
TRBJ1-1 | TRBV2 | TRBD1 | many | TGTGCCAGCAAAACAGGGGAGGGTCGCGGGACTGAAGCTTTCTTT | CASKTGEGRGTEAFF
TRBJ2-3 | TRBV11-2 | . | many | TGTGCCAGCAGCTTAAGGGACCAAACAGATACGCAGTATTTT | CASSLRDQTDTQYF
TRBJ2-1 | TRBV9 | TRBD2 | few | TGTGCCAGCAGCGTAGGGGGCGGGAGGCGGGATGAGCAGTTCTTC | CASSVGGGRRDEQFF
TRBJ2-5 | TRBV7-3 | TRBD2 | many | TGTGCCAGCAGCCCGGGGCTAGCGGGGAGAGAGACCCAGTACTTC | CASSPGLAGRETQYF
TRBJ2-7 | TRBV7-9 | TRBD1 | . | TGTGCCAGCAGCGGGTTGACAGGGGGAGGCAACGAGCAGTACTTC | CASSGLTGGGNEQYF
TRBJ2-2 | TRBV9 | TRBD2 | few | TGTGCCAGCAGCGTAGTCCCTAGCGGATACACCGGGGAGCTGTTTTTT | CASSVVPSGYTGELFF
TRBJ1-2 | TRBV12-3/TRBV12-4 | TRBD1 | many | TGTGCCAGCAGCCGCGGACAGGGGGGATCCTATGGCTACACCTTC | CASSRGQGGSYGYTF
TRBJ2-3 | TRBV2 | TRBD2 | . | TGTGCCAGCAGTTCCCCGGGTAGCGGGACGTTAGATACGCAGTATTTT | CASSSPGSGTLDTQYF
TRBJ2-7 | TRBV30 | TRBD2 | many | TGTGCCTGGAGCTCGACTAGCGGGAGGGCCCCGCGCTACGAGCAGTACTTC | CAWSSTSGRAPRYEQYF
TRBJ2-1 | TRBV19 | TRBD2 | few | TGTGCCAGTAGTATAAGGCTTGGACTAGCCTCGAGCTCCTACAATGAGCAGTTCTTC | CASSIRLGLASSSYNEQFF
TRBJ1-2 | TRBV14 | . | few | TGTGCCAGCAGCCAAGTTAGAGGGTATGGCTACACCTTC | CASSQVRGYGYTF
TRBJ1-1 | TRBV30 | . | many | TGTGCCTGGAGTGTGGGATCGGCGAACACTGAAGCTTTCTTT | CAWSVGSANTEAFF
TRBJ2-7 | TRBV30 | . | . | TGTGCCTGGAGTAAAGGCGAAGCCTACGAGCAGTACTTC | CAWSKGEAYEQYF
TRBJ1-5 | TRBV12-3/TRBV12-4 | . | many | TGTGCCAGCAGCTCGGACTCTGGGCAGCCCCAGCATTTT | CASSSDSGQPQHF
TRBJ1-5 | TRBV28 | TRBD1 | many | TGTGCCAGCAGGGTAGACAGGGGGCTGAATCAGCCCCAGCATTTT | CASRVDRGLNQPQHF
TRBJ2-7 | TRBV5-1 | TRBD1 | . | TGCGCCAGCAGCTTGCCCGTAAGGACAGGGACCACACCTACCTCCTACGAGCAGTACTTC | CASSLPVRTGTTPTSYEQYF